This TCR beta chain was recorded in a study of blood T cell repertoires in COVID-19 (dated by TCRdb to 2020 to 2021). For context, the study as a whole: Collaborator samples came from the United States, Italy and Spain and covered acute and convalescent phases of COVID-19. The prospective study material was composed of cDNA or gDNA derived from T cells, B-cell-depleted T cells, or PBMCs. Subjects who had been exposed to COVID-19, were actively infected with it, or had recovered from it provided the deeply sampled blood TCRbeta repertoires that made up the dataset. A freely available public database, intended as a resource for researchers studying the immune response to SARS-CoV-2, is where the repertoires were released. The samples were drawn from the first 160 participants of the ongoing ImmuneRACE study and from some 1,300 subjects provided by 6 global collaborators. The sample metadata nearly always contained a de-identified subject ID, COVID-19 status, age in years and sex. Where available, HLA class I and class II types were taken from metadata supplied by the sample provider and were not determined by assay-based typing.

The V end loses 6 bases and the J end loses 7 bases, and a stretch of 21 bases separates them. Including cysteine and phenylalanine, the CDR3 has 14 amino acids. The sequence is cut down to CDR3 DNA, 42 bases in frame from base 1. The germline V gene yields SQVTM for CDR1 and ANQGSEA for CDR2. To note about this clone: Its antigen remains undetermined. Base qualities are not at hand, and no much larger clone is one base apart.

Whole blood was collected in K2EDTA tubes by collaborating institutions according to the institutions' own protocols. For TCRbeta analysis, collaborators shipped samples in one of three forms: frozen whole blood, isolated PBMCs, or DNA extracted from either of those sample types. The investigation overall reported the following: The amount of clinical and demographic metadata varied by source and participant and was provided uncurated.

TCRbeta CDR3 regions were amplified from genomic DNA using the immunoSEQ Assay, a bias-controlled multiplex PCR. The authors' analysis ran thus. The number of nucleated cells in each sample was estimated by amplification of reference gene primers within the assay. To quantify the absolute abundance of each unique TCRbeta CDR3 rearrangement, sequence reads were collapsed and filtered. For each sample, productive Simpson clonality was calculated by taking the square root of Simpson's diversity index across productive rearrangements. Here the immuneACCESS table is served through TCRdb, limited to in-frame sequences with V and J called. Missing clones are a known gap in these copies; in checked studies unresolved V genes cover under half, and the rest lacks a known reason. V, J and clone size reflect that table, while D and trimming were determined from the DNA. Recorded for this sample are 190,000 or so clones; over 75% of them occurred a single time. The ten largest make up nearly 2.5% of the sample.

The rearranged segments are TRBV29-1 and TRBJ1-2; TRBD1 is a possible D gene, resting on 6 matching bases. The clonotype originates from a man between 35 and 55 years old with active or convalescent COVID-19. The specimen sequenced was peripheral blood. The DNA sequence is TGCAGCGTGGGGAGCCCCCGGACAGCGCGTGGCTACACCTTC. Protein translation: CSVGSPRTARGYTF. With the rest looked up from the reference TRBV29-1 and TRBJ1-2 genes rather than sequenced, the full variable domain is SAVISQKPSRDICQRGTSLTIQCQVDSQVTMMFWYRQQPGQSLTLIATANQGSEATYESGFVIDKFPISRPNLTFSTLTVSNMSPEDSSIYLCSVGSPRTARGYTFGSGTRLTVV.